The entry that follows covers one T cell receptor (beta chain) sequence. Its cognate antigen is unknown. TCRdb's copy holds only in-frame clones and misses some; the assay was immunoSEQ multiplex PCR. The sample holds 2 million to 2.5 million clones; 85% to 95% are singletons and the top ten take about 0.41%. This sample is drawn from a study of shared clonotypes between healthy human individuals. Turning to the study itself: The study used three CD4 naive, three CD4 memory, two CD8 naive and one CD8 memory plate per donor. General study findings and limits: Clonotype sharing among donors, it was expected, would be affected by sequencing depth. Larger richness was generally estimated for naive than memory subsets. With a handful of donors compared, around 5.4% of naive CD4 clonotypes were shared.

This CDR3 is built from 14 residues. The specimen was naive CD4+ T cells from PBMCs. Subset here: CD45RA+ positively selected. This chain uses TRBV21-1 with TRBJ2-2; the table's D call, TRBD2, was not checked against the DNA. TRBV21-1 is classified as a pseudogene. The TCR originated in a man between 18 and 29 years old in good health. Some clones in this sample may be carry-over from other donors' samples. For the CDR3, the DNA is TGTGCCAGCACCCCGGCGGGGGGCACCGGGGAGCTGTTTTTT. Translated: CASTPAGGTGELFF.